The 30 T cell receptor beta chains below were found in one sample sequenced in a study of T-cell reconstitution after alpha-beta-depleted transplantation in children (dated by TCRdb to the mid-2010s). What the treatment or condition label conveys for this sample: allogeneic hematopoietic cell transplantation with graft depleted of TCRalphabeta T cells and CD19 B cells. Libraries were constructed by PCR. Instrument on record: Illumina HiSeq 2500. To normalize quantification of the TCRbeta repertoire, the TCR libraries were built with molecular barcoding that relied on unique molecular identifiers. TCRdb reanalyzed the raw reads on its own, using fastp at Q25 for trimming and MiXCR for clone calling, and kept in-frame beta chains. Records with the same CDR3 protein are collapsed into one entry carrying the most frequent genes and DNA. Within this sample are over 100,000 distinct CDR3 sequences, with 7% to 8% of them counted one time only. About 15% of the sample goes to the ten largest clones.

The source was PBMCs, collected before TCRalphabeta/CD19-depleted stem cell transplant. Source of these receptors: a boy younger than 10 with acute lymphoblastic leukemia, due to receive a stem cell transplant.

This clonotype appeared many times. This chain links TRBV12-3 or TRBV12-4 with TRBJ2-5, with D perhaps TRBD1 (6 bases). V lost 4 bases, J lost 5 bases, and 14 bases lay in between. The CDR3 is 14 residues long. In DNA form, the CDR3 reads TGTGCCAGCAGTTACGGACAGTATCGGGAGACCCAGTACTTC. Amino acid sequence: CASSYGQYRETQYF.

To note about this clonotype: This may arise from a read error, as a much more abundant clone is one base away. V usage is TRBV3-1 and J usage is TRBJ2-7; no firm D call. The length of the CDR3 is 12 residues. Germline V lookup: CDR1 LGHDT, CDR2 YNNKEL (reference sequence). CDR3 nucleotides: TGTGCCAGCAGCCGAGGACCCTACGAGCAGTGCTTC. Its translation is CASSRGPYEQCF.

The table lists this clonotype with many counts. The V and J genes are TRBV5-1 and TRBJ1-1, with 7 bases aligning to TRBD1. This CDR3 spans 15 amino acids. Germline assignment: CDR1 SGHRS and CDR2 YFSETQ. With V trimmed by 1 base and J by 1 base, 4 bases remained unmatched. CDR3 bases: TGCGCCAGCAGCTTGCGTCAGGGGGGGAACACTGAAGCTTTCTTT. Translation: CASSLRQGGNTEAFF.

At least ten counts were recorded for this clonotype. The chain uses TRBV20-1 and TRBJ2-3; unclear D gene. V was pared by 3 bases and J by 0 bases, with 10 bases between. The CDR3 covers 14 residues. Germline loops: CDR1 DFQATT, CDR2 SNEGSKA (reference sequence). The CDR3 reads CSASPLTSTDTQYF. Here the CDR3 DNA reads TGCAGTGCTAGTCCCCTTACTAGCACAGATACGCAGTATTTT.

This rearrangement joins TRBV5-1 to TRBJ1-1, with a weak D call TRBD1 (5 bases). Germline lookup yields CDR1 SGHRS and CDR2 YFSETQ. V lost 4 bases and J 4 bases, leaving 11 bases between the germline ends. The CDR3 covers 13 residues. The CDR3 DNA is TGCGCCAGCAGCGTCCAAAGGGGCACTGAAGCTTTCTTT. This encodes CASSVQRGTEAFF.

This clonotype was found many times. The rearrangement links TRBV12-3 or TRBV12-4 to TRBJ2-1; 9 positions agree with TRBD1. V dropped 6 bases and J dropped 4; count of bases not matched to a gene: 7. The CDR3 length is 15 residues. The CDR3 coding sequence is TGTGCCAGCAGCCTCCCGGGACAGGGATACAATGAGCAGTTCTTC. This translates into CASSLPGQGYNEQFF.

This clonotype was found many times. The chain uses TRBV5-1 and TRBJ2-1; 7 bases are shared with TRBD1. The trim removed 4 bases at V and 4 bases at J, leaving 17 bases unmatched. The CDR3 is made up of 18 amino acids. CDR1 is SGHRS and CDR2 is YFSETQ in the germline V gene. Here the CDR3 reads CASSPRPLQGRQYNEQFF. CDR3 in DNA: TGCGCCAGCAGCCCGCGACCCTTACAGGGGCGGCAGTACAATGAGCAGTTCTTC.

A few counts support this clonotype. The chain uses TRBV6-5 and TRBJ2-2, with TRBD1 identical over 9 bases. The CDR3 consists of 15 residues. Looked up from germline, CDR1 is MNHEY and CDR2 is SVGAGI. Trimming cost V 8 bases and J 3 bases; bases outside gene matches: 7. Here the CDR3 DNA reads TGTGCCAGCCGTACAGGGGGCGTTTACACCGGGGAGCTGTTTTTT. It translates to CASRTGGVYTGELFF.

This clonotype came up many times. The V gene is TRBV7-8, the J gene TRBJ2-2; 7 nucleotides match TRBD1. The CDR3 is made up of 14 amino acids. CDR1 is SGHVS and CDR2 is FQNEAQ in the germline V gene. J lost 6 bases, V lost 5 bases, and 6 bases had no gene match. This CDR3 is CASSRSTGPGELFF. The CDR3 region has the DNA TGTGCCAGCAGCCGCTCGACAGGGCCCGGGGAGCTGTTTTTT.

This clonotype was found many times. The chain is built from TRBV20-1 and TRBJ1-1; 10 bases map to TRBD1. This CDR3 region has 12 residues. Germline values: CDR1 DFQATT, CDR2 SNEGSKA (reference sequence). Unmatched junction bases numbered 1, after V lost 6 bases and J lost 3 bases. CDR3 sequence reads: CSAGTGDTEAFF. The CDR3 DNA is TGCAGTGCCGGGACAGGGGACACTGAAGCTTTCTTT.

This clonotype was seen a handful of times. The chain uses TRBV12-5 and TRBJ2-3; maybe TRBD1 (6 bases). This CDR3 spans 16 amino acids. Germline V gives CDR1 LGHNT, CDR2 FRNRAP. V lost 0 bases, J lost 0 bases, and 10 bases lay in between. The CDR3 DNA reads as TGTGCTAGTGGTTTGGTCAGGGGCTTCAGCACAGATACGCAGTATTTT. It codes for CASGLVRGFSTDTQYF. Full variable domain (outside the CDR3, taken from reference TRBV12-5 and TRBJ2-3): DARVTQTPRHKVTEMGQEVTMRCQPILGHNTVFWYRQTMMQGLELLAYFRNRAPLDDSGMPKDRFSAEMPDATLATLKIQPSEPRDSAVYFCASGLVRGFSTDTQYFGPGTRLTVL.

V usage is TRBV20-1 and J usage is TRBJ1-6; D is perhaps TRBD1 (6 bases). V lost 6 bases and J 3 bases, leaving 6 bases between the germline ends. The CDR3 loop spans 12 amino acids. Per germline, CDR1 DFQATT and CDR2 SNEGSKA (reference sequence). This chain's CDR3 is CSAQGYNSPLHF. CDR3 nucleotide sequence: TGCAGTGCACAGGGCTATAATTCACCCCTCCACTTT.

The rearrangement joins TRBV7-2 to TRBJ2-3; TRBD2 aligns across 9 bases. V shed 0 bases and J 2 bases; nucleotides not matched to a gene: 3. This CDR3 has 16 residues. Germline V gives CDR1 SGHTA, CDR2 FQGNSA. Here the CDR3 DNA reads TGTGCCAGCAGCTTAGCTAGCGGGGGCCTCACAGATACGCAGTATTTT. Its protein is CASSLASGGLTDTQYF.

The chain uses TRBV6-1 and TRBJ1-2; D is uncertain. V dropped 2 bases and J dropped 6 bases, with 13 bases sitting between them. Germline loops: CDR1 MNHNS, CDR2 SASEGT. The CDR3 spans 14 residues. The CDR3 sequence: CASSEMRANHGYTF. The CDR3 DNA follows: TGTGCCAGCAGTGAAATGCGGGCAAACCATGGCTACACCTTC.

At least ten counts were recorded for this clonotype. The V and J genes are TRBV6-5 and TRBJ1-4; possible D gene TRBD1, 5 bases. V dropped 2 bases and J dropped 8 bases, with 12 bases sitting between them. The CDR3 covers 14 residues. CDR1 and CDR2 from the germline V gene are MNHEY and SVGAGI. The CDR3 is CASSYGRGGEKLFF. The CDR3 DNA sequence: TGTGCCAGCAGTTACGGGAGGGGTGGAGAAAAACTGTTTTTT.

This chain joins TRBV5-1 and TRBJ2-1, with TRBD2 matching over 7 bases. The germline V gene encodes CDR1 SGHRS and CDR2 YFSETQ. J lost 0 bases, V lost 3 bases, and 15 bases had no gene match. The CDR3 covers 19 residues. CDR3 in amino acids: CASSSRGRGNHPSYNEQFF. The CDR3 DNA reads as TGCGCCAGCAGCTCCCGGGGGAGGGGAAACCACCCCTCCTACAATGAGCAGTTCTTC.

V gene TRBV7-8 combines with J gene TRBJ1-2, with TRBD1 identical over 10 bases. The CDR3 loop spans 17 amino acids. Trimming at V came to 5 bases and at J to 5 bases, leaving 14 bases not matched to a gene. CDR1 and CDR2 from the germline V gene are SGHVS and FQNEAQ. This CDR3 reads CASSPGTGANRGYGYTF. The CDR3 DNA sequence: TGTGCCAGCAGCCCCGGGACAGGGGCCAACCGGGGATATGGCTACACCTTC.

The CDR3 DNA sequence: TGTGCCAGCAGTTTATGGGGGGCAGGGCCTAACTATGGCTACACCTTC. Translation: CASSLWGAGPNYGYTF. The chain carries TRBV12-3 or TRBV12-4 and TRBJ1-2, with D perhaps TRBD1 (6 bases). The CDR3 is 16 amino acids. V shed 2 bases and J shed 0 bases, with 13 bases lying between them.

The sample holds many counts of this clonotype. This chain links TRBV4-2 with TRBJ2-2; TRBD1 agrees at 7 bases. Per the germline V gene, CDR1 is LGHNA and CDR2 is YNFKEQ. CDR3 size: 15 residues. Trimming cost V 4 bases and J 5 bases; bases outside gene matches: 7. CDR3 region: CASSPTTGRTGELFF. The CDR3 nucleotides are TGTGCCAGCAGCCCGACGACAGGGCGGACCGGGGAGCTGTTTTTT.

The chain's CDR3 is CASSLRGGSTSYEQYF. CDR3 nucleotides: TGTGCCAGCAGCTTGAGAGGAGGATCAACATCCTACGAGCAGTACTTC. V and J are TRBV5-6 and TRBJ2-7; D perhaps matches TRBD2 (5 bases). This CDR3 comprises 16 residues. Trimming stripped 1 base from V and 1 base from J, with 15 bases between. Germline V gene lookup returns CDR1 SGHDT and CDR2 YYEEEE.

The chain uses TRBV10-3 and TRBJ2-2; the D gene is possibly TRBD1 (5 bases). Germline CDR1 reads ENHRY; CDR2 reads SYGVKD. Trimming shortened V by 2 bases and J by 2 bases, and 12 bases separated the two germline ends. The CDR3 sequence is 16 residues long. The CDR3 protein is CAISEIPGPNTGELFF. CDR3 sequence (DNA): TGTGCCATCAGTGAGATCCCAGGGCCTAACACCGGGGAGCTGTTTTTT.

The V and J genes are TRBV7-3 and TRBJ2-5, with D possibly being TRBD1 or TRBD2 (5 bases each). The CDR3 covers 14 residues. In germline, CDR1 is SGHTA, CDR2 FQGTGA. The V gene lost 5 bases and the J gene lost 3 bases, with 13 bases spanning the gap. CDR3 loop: CASSPGRGEETQYF. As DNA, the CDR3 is TGTGCCAGCAGCCCTGGGCGAGGGGAAGAGACCCAGTACTTC. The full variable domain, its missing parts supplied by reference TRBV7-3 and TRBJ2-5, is GAGVSQTPSNKVTEKGKYVELRCDPISGHTALYWYRQSLGQGPEFLIYFQGTGAADDSGLPNDRFFAVRPEGSVSTLKIQRTERGDSAVYLCASSPGRGEETQYFGPGTRLLVL.

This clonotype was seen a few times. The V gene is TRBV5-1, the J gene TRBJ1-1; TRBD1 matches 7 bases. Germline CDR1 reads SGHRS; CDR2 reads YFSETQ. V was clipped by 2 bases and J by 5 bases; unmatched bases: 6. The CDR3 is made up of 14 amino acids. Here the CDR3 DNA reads TGCGCCAGCAGCTTTAAACAGGGGAGTACTGAAGCTTTCTTT. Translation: CASSFKQGSTEAFF. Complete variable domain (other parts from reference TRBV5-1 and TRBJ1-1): KAGVTQTPRYLIKTRGQQVTLSCSPISGHRSVSWYQQTPGQGLQFLFEYFSETQRNKGNFPGRFSGRQFSNSRSEMNVSTLELGDSALYLCASSFKQGSTEAFFGQGTRLTVV.

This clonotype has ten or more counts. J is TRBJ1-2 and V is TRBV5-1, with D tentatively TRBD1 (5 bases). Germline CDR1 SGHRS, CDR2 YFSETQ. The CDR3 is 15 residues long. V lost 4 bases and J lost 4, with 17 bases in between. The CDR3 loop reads CASSPIGTPIYGYTF. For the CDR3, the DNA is TGCGCCAGCAGCCCCATCGGGACTCCAATCTATGGCTACACCTTC.

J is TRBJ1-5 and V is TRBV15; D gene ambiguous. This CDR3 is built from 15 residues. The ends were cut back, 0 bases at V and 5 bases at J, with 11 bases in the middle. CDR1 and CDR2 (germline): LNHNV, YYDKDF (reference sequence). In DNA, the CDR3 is TGTGCCACCAGCAGAGATGGCCAGGTGTATCAGCCCCAGCATTTT. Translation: CATSRDGQVYQPQHF.

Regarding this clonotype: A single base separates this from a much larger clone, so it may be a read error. The CDR3 region has the DNA TGCGCCAGCAGCCAAGACCTGACGGACTGTTACGAGCAGTACTTC. Protein: CASSQDLTDCYEQYF. The chain combines TRBV4-3 with TRBJ2-7; D might be TRBD2 (5 bases). The CDR3 is made up of 15 amino acids. The V and J ends lost 0 bases and 4 bases respectively, with 13 bases between them. CDR1 and CDR2 from the germline V gene are LGHNA and YSLEER.

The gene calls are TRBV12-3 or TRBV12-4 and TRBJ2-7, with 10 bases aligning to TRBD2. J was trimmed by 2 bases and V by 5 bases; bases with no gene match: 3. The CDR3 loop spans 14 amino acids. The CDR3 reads CASSGGLAPYEQYF. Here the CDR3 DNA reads TGTGCCAGCAGTGGGGGACTAGCGCCCTACGAGCAGTACTTC.

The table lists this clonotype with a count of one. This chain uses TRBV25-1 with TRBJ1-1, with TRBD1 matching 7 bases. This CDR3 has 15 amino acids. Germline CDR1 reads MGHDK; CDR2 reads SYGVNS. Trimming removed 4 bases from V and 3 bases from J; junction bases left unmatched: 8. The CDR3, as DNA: TGTGCCAGCAGTGCAGCACAGGGGCGTCACACTGAAGCTTTCTTT. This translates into CASSAAQGRHTEAFF.

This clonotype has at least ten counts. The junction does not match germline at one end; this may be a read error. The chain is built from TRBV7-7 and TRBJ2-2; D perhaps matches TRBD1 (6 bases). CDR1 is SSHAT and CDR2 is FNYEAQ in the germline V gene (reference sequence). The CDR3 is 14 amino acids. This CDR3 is CASSLGQRTGELFF. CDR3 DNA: TGTGCTAGCAGCTTAGGACAGAGGACCGGGGAGCTGTTTTTT.

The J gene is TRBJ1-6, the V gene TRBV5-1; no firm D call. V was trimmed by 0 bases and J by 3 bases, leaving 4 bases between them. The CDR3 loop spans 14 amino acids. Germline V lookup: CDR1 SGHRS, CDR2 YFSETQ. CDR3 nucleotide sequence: TGCGCCAGCAGCTTGGACGGCTATAATTCACCCCTCCACTTT. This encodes CASSLDGYNSPLHF.